This T cell receptor beta chain was found in a study of T cell repertoires in cytomegalovirus infection. Study overall: TCR beta signatures that were public indicated CMV infection and matching HLA type.

Of note for this clonotype: As yet, its antigen is unknown.

TCRdb independently ran MiXCR on the reads; one entry per CDR3 protein. The data show fewer than 1,000,000 distinct CDR3 sequences, around a third seen once. Germline CDR1 reads LNHDA; CDR2 reads SQIVND (reference sequence). The CDR3 extends over 14 amino acids. V lost 2 bases and J 7 bases, leaving 15 bases between the germline ends. Sequencing used cultured CD8+ T cells from PBMCs, obtained from culture after CMV antigen stimulation. The sequence came from a human donor in good health (CMV status not recorded). Some clones in this sample may be carry-over from other donors' samples. V gene TRBV19 combines with J gene TRBJ2-7; D is unresolved. The CDR3 reads CASSITVRSTEQYF. The CDR3 DNA reads TGTGCCAGTAGTATAACGGTCAGATCTACGGAGCAGTACTTC.